The clone carrying this TCR beta chain was seen ten or more times. CDR1 LGHNA and CDR2 YNFKEQ come from the germline V gene. Germline trimming cut 4 bases from V and 5 bases from J; bases unmatched to any gene: 2. This CDR3 contains 13 residues. This sample stems from a study of blood T cells in healthy people across ages. Approximately 10 milliliters of peripheral blood were drawn from each donor into EDTA-treated tubes. Total RNA extracted from each sample amounted to at least 5.5 micrograms. PCR was performed a second time for about 6 to 12 cycles using a sample-barcoded 5' primer and a J-beta primer mix. Every molecule of cDNA carried a tag from a template-switch adaptor with 12 random nucleotides. TCRdb recomputed calls from the 5' RACE reads with MiXCR, one row per CDR3 protein. Among fewer than 750,000 distinct CDR3 sequences listed, 52% were seen once.

The chain has TRBV4-2 and TRBJ2-3, with 8 bases that match TRBD2. Sequencing was done on a sample of blood. The clonotype comes from an elderly woman in good health. CDR3 DNA sequence: TGTGCCAGCAGCCGAGCGGGAGAAGATACGCAGTATTTT. Translated: CASSRAGEDTQYF.